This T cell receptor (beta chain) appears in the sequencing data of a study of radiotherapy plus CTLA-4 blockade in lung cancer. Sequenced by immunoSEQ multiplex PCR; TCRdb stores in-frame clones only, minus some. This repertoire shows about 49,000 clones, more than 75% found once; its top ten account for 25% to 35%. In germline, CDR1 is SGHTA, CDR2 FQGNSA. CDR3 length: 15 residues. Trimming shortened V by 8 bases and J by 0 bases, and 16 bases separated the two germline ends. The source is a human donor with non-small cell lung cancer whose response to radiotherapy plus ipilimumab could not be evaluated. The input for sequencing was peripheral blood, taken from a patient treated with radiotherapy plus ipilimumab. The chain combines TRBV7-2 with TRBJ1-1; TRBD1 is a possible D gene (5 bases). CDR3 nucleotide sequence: TGTGCCAGCGAACGCCAGGGATTGTTGAACACTGAAGCTTTCTTT. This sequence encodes CASERQGLLNTEAFF.